These 4 T cell receptor beta chains were sequenced from one sample in a study of shared clonotypes between healthy human individuals (TCRdb year 2020). For the CD8 naive samples, CD45RO-negative cells were positively selected for CCR7, yielding a CD45RA+CCR7+ population from which TemRA cells were excluded. The library was generated by the immunoSEQ multiplex PCR assay. Drawn from immuneACCESS, this table holds only the in-frame rearrangements with V and J called that TCRdb kept. Clones are partly lost; checked studies trace under half to an unresolved V gene and leave the rest unexplained. In all, the sample holds around 1,900,000 clones, and over 85% of those were seen once. The ten largest account for about 1.6% of the sample. The sample consisted of naive CD8+ T cells from PBMCs. This specimen's cell subset or site label, per the study, means: CD45RA+CCR7+. Receptor source: a man younger than 35 in good health. Some clones in this sample may be carry-over from other donors' samples.

As DNA, the CDR3 is TGTGCCAGCAGCTTAGATCCGAGGGAAGTCTCCTACGAGCAGTACTTC. Amino acids: CASSLDPREVSYEQYF. The chain has TRBV7-9 and TRBJ2-7, with TRBD2 as a possible D gene (5 bases). Germline loops: CDR1 SEHNR, CDR2 FQNEAQ (reference sequence). CDR3 length: 16 amino acids. Trimming took 1 base from V and 0 from J, leaving 13 bases between them. Full variable domain (remainder filled in from reference TRBV7-9 and TRBJ2-7): DTGVSQNPRHKITKRGQNVTFRCDPISEHNRLYWYRQTLGQGPEFLTYFQNEAQLEKSRLLSDRFSAERPKGSFSTLEIQRTEQGDSAMYLCASSLDPREVSYEQYFGPGTRLTVT.

The CDR3 region has the DNA TGTGCCTGGCGTCTAGCGGTCTACAATGAGCAGTTCTTC. Translated, it gives CAWRLAVYNEQFF. V gene TRBV30 combines with J gene TRBJ2-1, with 7 bases that match TRBD2. Trimming removed 5 bases from V and 3 bases from J; junction bases left unmatched: 4. The CDR3 contains 13 residues. In germline, CDR1 is GTSNPN, CDR2 SVGIG (reference sequence).

The chain joins TRBV28 to TRBJ2-7, with TRBD2 identical over 10 bases. V lost 8 bases and J lost 4; bases outside the gene matches: 14. This CDR3 region has 16 residues. Germline CDR1 and CDR2: MDHEN and SYDVKM. The CDR3 region has the DNA TGTGCCAGCTCCGCGACATTGGGACTAGCGTTTTACGAGCAGTACTTC. Translated: CASSATLGLAFYEQYF.

The chain combines TRBV6-5 with TRBJ2-1; 9 nucleotides agree with TRBD1. The V and J ends lost 2 bases and 8 bases, in that order; junction bases with no gene match: 7. Germline V gene lookup returns CDR1 MNHEY and CDR2 SVGAGI. The CDR3 runs to 15 residues. The CDR3 DNA is TGTGCCAGCAGTTACGGACAGGGGATGGATTATGAGCAGTTCTTC. Amino acid sequence: CASSYGQGMDYEQFF.